These T cell receptor beta chains were read from a single sample in a study of T cells in Graves' hyperthyroidism and ophthalmopathy. TCRdb reanalysed the multiplex PCR reads using MiXCR and keeps one entry per CDR3 protein. The table has over 150,000 distinct CDR3 sequences, approximately 16% seen once. The sample comprised blood. These receptors were collected from a woman in her fifties or sixties with Graves' hyperthyroidism. Both conserved end residues are part of each CDR3. The D gene is left open where the match is weak. Some rows have no size entry. The others give once, few or many, or a class for an expanded clone.

>TRBJ2-1|NA|NA|TRBV27
TGTGCCAGCAGTTTCAGCAAATACACCTACAATGAGCAGTTCTTC
CASSFSKYTYNEQFF
>TRBJ2-2|TRBD2|NA|TRBV11-1
TGTGCCAGCAGCGTTACTAGCGGTTTGAACACCGGGGAGCTGTTTTTT
CASSVTSGLNTGELFF
>TRBJ2-2|NA|NA|TRBV11-2
TGTGCCAGCAGCCCCCGGGGTCGGACCGGGGAGCTGTTTTTT
CASSPRGRTGELFF
>TRBJ1-2|TRBD1|few|TRBV2
TGTGCCAGCAGTTCCGGACAGGGACCTAACTATGGCTACACCTTC
CASSSGQGPNYGYTF
>TRBJ2-1|NA|few|TRBV11-3
TGTGCCAGCAGCTTAGGGTCTTCGGTCAATGAGCAGTCCTTC
CASSLGSSVNEQSF
>TRBJ2-7|TRBD2|many|TRBV11-2
TGTGCCACCGGACTAGTCCCCTACGAGCAGTACTTC
CATGLVPYEQYF
>TRBJ2-1|TRBD2|NA|TRBV7-9
TGTGCCAGCAGCTCCCGGACTAGCGGGAACGATGAGCAGTTCTTC
CASSSRTSGNDEQFF
>TRBJ2-2|TRBD2|NA|TRBV4-1
TGCGCCAGCAGTTGGCGGGAGGGCCGTACCGGGGAGCTGTTTTTT
CASSWREGRTGELFF
>TRBJ2-7|NA|few|TRBV30
TGTGCCTGGAGTGTTGCCAGGGGTGTCGAGCAGTACTTC
CAWSVARGVEQYF
>TRBJ2-7|TRBD2|NA|TRBV24-1
TGTGCCACCAGTGAGTCGGGACTAGCGACCTACGAGCAGTACTTC
CATSESGLATYEQYF
>TRBJ1-5|NA|many|TRBV7-2
TGTGCCAGCAGCCCACAAGTGGATCAGCCCCAGCATTTT
CASSPQVDQPQHF
>TRBJ2-7|NA|many|TRBV29-1
TGCAGCGTTTGGGTGGGGCCAACAGACTCCTACGAGCAGTACTTC
CSVWVGPTDSYEQYF
>TRBJ1-2|TRBD1|many|TRBV7-2
TGTGCCAGCAGCCAGGGGACAGGGGTTACTAACTATGGCTACACCTTC
CASSQGTGVTNYGYTF
>TRBJ2-3|NA|many|TRBV6-1
TGTGCCAGCGTCCTCCCCAGGAAGGGGTCGACAGATACGCAGTATTTT
CASVLPRKGSTDTQYF
>TRBJ1-3|NA|NA|TRBV12-3/TRBV12-4
TGTGCCAGCAGCCGAGGGGACACGAACTCTGGAAACACCATATATTTT
CASSRGDTNSGNTIYF
>TRBJ1-1|NA|many|TRBV28
TGTGCCAGCAGGCAGGGTGATGAAGGCAGAGCCGCTGAAGCTTTCTTT
CASRQGDEGRAAEAFF
>TRBJ2-7|TRBD1|many|TRBV7-9
TGTGCCAGCAGACTAGGGACAGGGAACTACGAGCAGTACTTC
CASRLGTGNYEQYF
>TRBJ1-1|TRBD1|NA|TRBV4-1
TGCGCCAGCAGCCAGATACAAACAGGGGGCGCTGAAGCTTTCTTT
CASSQIQTGGAEAFF
>TRBJ2-5|NA|many|TRBV7-9
TGTGCCAGCAGCTTAGACGGGACTCTAGAAGAGACCCAGTACTTC
CASSLDGTLEETQYF
>TRBJ2-2|TRBD1|NA|TRBV5-1
TGCGCCAGCAGCGCCGTCCCGGGACAGGGCGGGGAGCTGTTTTTT
CASSAVPGQGGELFF
>TRBJ1-2|TRBD1|NA|TRBV20-1
TGCAGTGCAGAGGGGACAGGGGAGCTTAGTGGCTACACCTTC
CSAEGTGELSGYTF
>TRBJ1-2|TRBD1|many|TRBV20-1
TGCAGTGCCCCTCCCGGGACAGGGGTTTTCTATGGCTACACCTTC
CSAPPGTGVFYGYTF
>TRBJ1-1|NA|many|TRBV12-5
TGTGCTAGTGGTTTGAGATTATTGGGGAGGACTGAAGCTTTCTTT
CASGLRLLGRTEAFF
>TRBJ2-7|NA|NA|TRBV27
TGTGCCAGCAGTTTCCCGAGCTCCTACGAGCAGTACTTC
CASSFPSSYEQYF
>TRBJ1-1|NA|many|TRBV29-1
TGCAGCGTTAGAGGGGATATGAACACTGAAGCTTTCTTT
CSVRGDMNTEAFF
>TRBJ1-1|NA|few|TRBV18
TGTGCCAGCTCACCACCCCAGGATCTTGAAGCTTCCTTT
CASSPPQDLEASF
>TRBJ1-1|NA|many|TRBV30
TGTGCCTGGGCGATTGGCGCTGAAGCTTTCTTT
CAWAIGAEAFF
>TRBJ1-5|NA|many|TRBV20-1
TGCAGTGCTAGAGGCCAGACACAGGGCGTGTTCTCCCTTCTTGATCAGCCCCAGCATTTT
CSARGQTQGVFSLLDQPQHF
>TRBJ2-2|NA|many|TRBV7-9
TGTGCCAGCAGCCGATCTGTGGGCCAGGAATCTGGCACCGGGGAGCTGTTTTTT
CASSRSVGQESGTGELFF
>TRBJ2-7|TRBD2|once|TRBV5-1
TGCGCCAGCACCCCAGGGGCCAGCGGGAGGCCCTACGAGCAGTACTTC
CASTPGASGRPYEQYF
>TRBJ2-7|NA|many|TRBV18
TGTGCCAGCTCATCACCGGGACTCACATCCTACGAGCAGTACTTC
CASSSPGLTSYEQYF
>TRBJ2-7|NA|many|TRBV20-1
TGCAGTGCTAGGGGACGGGAGTGGTCCTATGAGCAGTACTTC
CSARGREWSYEQYF
>TRBJ2-7|NA|NA|TRBV7-2
TGTGCCAGCAGCCTAAAGGGGCCTACCTACGAGCAGTACTTC
CASSLKGPTYEQYF
>TRBJ1-6|NA|few|TRBV5-1
TGCGCCAGCACTCTAGGACAACAGAATAATTCACCCCTCCACTTT
CASTLGQQNNSPLHF
>TRBJ2-7|TRBD2|many|TRBV24-1
TGTGCCACCAGTGAAAGGACTAGCCCACCCTACGAGCAGTACTTC
CATSERTSPPYEQYF
>TRBJ2-7|TRBD2|NA|TRBV28
TGTGCCAGCAGTTTACCGTCTAGCGGCAACCCCTACGAGCAGTACTTC
CASSLPSSGNPYEQYF
>TRBJ2-7|TRBD2|NA|TRBV30
TGTGCCTGGTCTCCGGGGGGGGCCTACGAGCAGTACTTC
CAWSPGGAYEQYF
>TRBJ2-3|NA|many|TRBV7-8
TGTGCCAGCAACCTGGGGAGTGCCACAGGTACGCAGTATTTT
CASNLGSATGTQYF
>TRBJ2-2|NA|few|TRBV29-1
TGCAGCGTTCTCGACCCCCAGGTCACCGGGGAGCTGTTTTTT
CSVLDPQVTGELFF
>TRBJ1-5|TRBD1|many|TRBV11-2
TGTGCCAGCAGCCTTACAGGGGGCGGAAATCAGCCCCAGCATTTT
CASSLTGGGNQPQHF
>TRBJ1-2|NA|many|TRBV15
TGTGCCACCAGCAAGAAGGAGATTCTCTATGGCTACACCTTC
CATSKKEILYGYTF